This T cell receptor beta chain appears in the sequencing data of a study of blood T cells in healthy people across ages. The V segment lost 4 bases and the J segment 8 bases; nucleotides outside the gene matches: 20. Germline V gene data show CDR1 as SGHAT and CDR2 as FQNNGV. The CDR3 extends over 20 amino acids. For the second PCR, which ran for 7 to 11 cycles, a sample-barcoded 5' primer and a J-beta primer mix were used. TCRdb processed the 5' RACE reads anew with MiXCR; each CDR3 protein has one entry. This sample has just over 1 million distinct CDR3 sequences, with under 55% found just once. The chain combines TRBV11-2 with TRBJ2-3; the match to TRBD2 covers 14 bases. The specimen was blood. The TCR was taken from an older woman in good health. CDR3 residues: CASSSVKRTSGGRHRGTQYF. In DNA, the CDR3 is TGTGCCAGCAGCTCAGTCAAGCGGACTAGCGGGGGGCGACATCGTGGTACGCAGTATTTT.